A single TCR beta chain is shown here with its context. Its ends do not fully match the called genes, so a read error is possible. Profiling relied on immunoSEQ multiplex PCR, and the TCRdb table lists in-frame clones only, not all of them. The sample yields 400,000 or so clones, over 75% seen once. Germline values: CDR1 LGHNA, CDR2 YNFKEQ. The CDR3 length is 13 residues. This entry is derived from a study of blood T cell repertoires in COVID-19. Study background: Specimens from acute and convalescent COVID-19 originated in the United States, Italy and Spain.

A Seattle source enrolled patients during active infection and followed them longitudinally. This sequence joins TRBV4-2 and TRBJ2-7, with 7 bases that match TRBD2. This receptor was obtained from a woman aged 40 to 50 with COVID-19, enrolled during active disease. The sample consisted of peripheral blood. The CDR3 nucleotides are TGTGCCAGCAGCCAAGATCCGGGAGGCAGGGAGAACTTC. This gives the protein CASSQDPGGRENF.